These 19 T cell receptor beta chains came from one sample sequenced in a study of human T cells and chemical hapten exposure. Time point noted: patch test 1, 2 weeks after DPC sensitization. As to treatment: therapeutic diphenylcyclopropenone sensitization with weekly scalp DPC. Each CDR3 protein gets one entry after TCRdb re-called the RACE reads with MiXCR. The sample comprises 300,000 to 400,000 distinct CDR3 sequences, roughly 6.9% of which are singletons, and 7.5% to 8.5% rests with the top ten. The material was whole blood, obtained in connection with sensitization to the hapten diphenylcyclopropenone (DPC). These receptors all come from a woman aged 18-29 years with alopecia areata. Some clones in this sample may be carry-over from other donors' samples.

The gene calls are TRBV6-5 and TRBJ1-2; 8 bases are shared with TRBD1. The germline V gene encodes CDR1 MNHEY and CDR2 SVGAGI. V shed 7 bases, J shed 4 bases, and the junction held 8 bases outside the gene matches. The CDR3 has 14 amino acids. CDR3: CASTEGTGRYGYTF. The CDR3 nucleotides are TGTGCCAGCACGGAAGGGACAGGACGCTATGGCTACACCTTC.

The rearrangement joins TRBV28 to TRBJ1-2; 7 bases are shared with TRBD1. The CDR3 totals 14 residues. Germline assignment: CDR1 MDHEN and CDR2 SYDVKM. The V and J ends lost 7 bases and 5 bases, in that order; junction bases with no gene match: 10. The DNA for the CDR3 is TGTGCCAGCACCCCGCTAGCAGGGGGATATGGCTACACCTTC. Translation: CASTPLAGGYGYTF.

Ten or more counts support this clonotype. The chain is built from TRBV9 and TRBJ1-1, with a tentative D call TRBD1 (5 bases). The CDR3 is 12 amino acids. V lost 4 bases, J lost 5 bases, and 9 bases lay in between. Germline V lookup: CDR1 SGDLS, CDR2 YYNGEE. The CDR3 sequence is CASSPTGTEAFF. The CDR3 DNA sequence: TGTGCCAGCAGCCCAACAGGTACTGAAGCTTTCTTT.

This clonotype has only a few counts. The chain combines TRBV6-2 or TRBV6-3 with TRBJ1-5; maybe TRBD1 (5 bases). The germline V gene encodes CDR1 MNHEY and CDR2 SVGEGT. With 4 bases removed from V and 3 bases from J, the gap between germline ends came to 10 bases. The CDR3 extends over 14 amino acids. DNA for the CDR3: TGTGCCAGCAGTTTTGACAGCTACAATCAGCCCCAGCATTTT. It is translated as CASSFDSYNQPQHF.

This chain joins TRBV12-3 or TRBV12-4 and TRBJ2-2; perhaps TRBD1 as D (6 bases). Trimming removed 10 bases from V and 6 bases from J, with 15 bases in between. The CDR3 has 13 amino acids. CDR3 nucleotides: TGTGCCACCTCAGGGGCTAACTCCGGGGAGCTGTTTTTT. Translation gives CATSGANSGELFF.

This clonotype was recorded at least ten times. The V and J genes are TRBV5-1 and TRBJ2-3, with D uncertain. The V gene's germline CDR1 is SGHRS and CDR2 YFSETQ. V gave up 1 base and J gave up 1 base, with 10 bases separating them. This CDR3 is built from 15 residues. CDR3 nucleotides: TGCGCCAGCAGCTTGCAGCAGGACGGCACAGATACGCAGTATTTT. The encoded protein is CASSLQQDGTDTQYF.

This clonotype was seen at least ten times. The rearrangement links TRBV10-3 to TRBJ2-3, with a tentative D call TRBD1 (6 bases). From germline, CDR1 is ENHRY and CDR2 SYGVKD. The CDR3 runs 14 residues. The V and J ends lost 3 bases and 1 base respectively, with 8 bases between them. The CDR3 spells CAISEEGGTDTQYF. For the CDR3, the DNA is TGTGCCATCAGTGAAGAGGGGGGCACAGATACGCAGTATTTT.

This chain uses TRBV27 with TRBJ2-7; 7 bases match TRBD1. The germline V gene encodes CDR1 MNHEY and CDR2 SMNVEV (reference sequence). CDR3 length equals 16 residues. With 5 bases clipped from V and 3 bases from J, the junction kept 13 bases outside the gene matches. CDR3 bases: TGTGCCAGCAGTCCCCGAACAGGGGAGAAGGGCTACGAGCAGTACTTC. Protein sequence: CASSPRTGEKGYEQYF.

This clonotype has ten or more counts. The chain joins TRBV2 to TRBJ1-4; D unclear. Germline-derived CDR1 and CDR2 are SNHLY and FYNNEI. CDR3 length: 15 amino acids. Trimming stripped 7 bases from V and 0 bases from J, with 12 bases between. CDR3 in amino acids: CASTRTAATNEKLFF. CDR3 DNA: TGTGCCAGCACCCGTACTGCTGCAACTAATGAAAAACTGTTTTTT.

This clonotype was counted many times. The chain carries TRBV4-2 and TRBJ2-7; D is perhaps TRBD2 (5 bases). The CDR3 has 12 residues. Germline assignment: CDR1 LGHNA and CDR2 YNFKEQ. CDR3 bases: TGTCGCGGCGCGGGCATTCCCTACGAGCAGTACTTC. The encoded protein is CRGAGIPYEQYF.

This clonotype came up many times. The chain employs TRBV10-3 and TRBJ2-3; 9 bases are a match to TRBD2. Germline lookup yields CDR1 ENHRY and CDR2 SYGVKD. V dropped 3 bases and J dropped 11; count of bases not matched to a gene: 12. This CDR3 is 15 amino acids long. Written as DNA, the CDR3 is TGTGCCATCAGTGATCTAAGCGGGGGGTCCCACATGCAGTATTTT. This sequence encodes CAISDLSGGSHMQYF.

This clonotype was observed a few times. The rearrangement links TRBV5-1 to TRBJ1-6, with 8 positions matching TRBD1. V was clipped by 4 bases and J by 5 bases; unmatched bases: 8. Germline assignment: CDR1 SGHRS and CDR2 YFSETQ. The CDR3 totals 16 residues. The CDR3 region is CASSPTGEKDNSPLHF. Here the CDR3 DNA reads TGCGCCAGCAGCCCGACAGGGGAGAAGGATAATTCACCCCTCCACTTT.

This clonotype was found many times. CDR3 in DNA: TGCAGTGCTTCACGGAACCAAGAGACCCAGTACTTC. It translates to CSASRNQETQYF. J is TRBJ2-5 and V is TRBV20-1; D remains unclear. The CDR3 covers 12 residues. From germline, CDR1 is DFQATT and CDR2 SNEGSKA (reference sequence). V was cut by 5 bases and J by 0 bases, with 7 bases left in between.

The chain recombines TRBV28 with TRBJ1-6; D not resolved. V lost 4 bases and J 8 bases, leaving 3 bases between the germline ends. Germline values: CDR1 MDHEN, CDR2 SYDVKM. The CDR3 consists of 11 residues. The CDR3: CASSSYSPLHF. DNA of the CDR3: TGTGCCAGCAGTTCATATTCACCCCTCCACTTT.

This clonotype was picked up a small number of times. In nucleotides, the CDR3 is TGTGCCAGCAGGCTAGCGGGGGGGCTTGAGTTCTTC. Translated, it gives CASRLAGGLEFF. V and J are TRBV6-5 and TRBJ2-1; TRBD2 aligns across 12 bases. Germline CDR1 is MNHEY and CDR2 is SVGAGI. Trimming took 6 bases from V and 14 from J; bases not matched to a gene: 5. CDR3 size: 12 residues.

This clonotype was counted only a few times. The chain employs TRBV10-3 and TRBJ1-6; D unresolved. V dropped 4 bases and J dropped 11 bases, with 9 bases sitting between them. Germline-derived CDR1 and CDR2 are ENHRY and SYGVKD. CDR3 size: 12 residues. The CDR3 region is CAISGEGPPLHF. As DNA, the CDR3 is TGTGCCATCAGTGGAGAGGGTCCACCCCTCCACTTT.

A few counts support this clonotype. The V and J genes are TRBV5-1 and TRBJ1-1; 7 nucleotides agree with TRBD1. The germline V gene has CDR1 SGHRS and CDR2 YFSETQ. This CDR3 contains 13 residues. V lost 2 bases, J lost 5 bases, and 3 bases stayed unmatched. The CDR3: CASSFAQGTEAFF. The DNA for the CDR3 is TGCGCCAGCAGCTTCGCACAGGGGACTGAAGCTTTCTTT.

This clonotype was observed at least ten times. The V and J genes are TRBV6-6 and TRBJ1-1, with D perhaps matching TRBD1 (5 bases). The ends were cut back, 11 bases at V and 1 base at J, with 14 bases in the middle. The V gene's germline CDR1 is MNHNY and CDR2 SVGAGI (reference sequence). The CDR3 covers 13 residues. For the CDR3, the DNA is TGTGCCGGTGAGGAGGGGCAGAACACTGAAGCTTTCTTT. Translating it yields CAGEEGQNTEAFF.

This clonotype was seen ten or more times. This chain joins TRBV5-1 and TRBJ2-3, with D perhaps matching TRBD2 (6 bases). There are 14 residues in the CDR3. CDR1 is SGHRS and CDR2 is YFSETQ in the germline V gene. Trimming cost V 5 bases and J 5 bases, with 15 bases left between them. The CDR3 DNA follows: TGCGCCAGCAGAGGAGGGGCCCAAGAAGATACGCAGTATTTT. Protein sequence: CASRGGAQEDTQYF.